These T cell receptor beta chains were read from a single sample in a study of identical twins. TCRdb re-called the 5' RACE reads through MiXCR, storing one row per CDR3 protein. Among 450,000 to 650,000 distinct CDR3 sequences listed, 7.5% to 10% were seen once. The sample was also linked to a second study, of yellow fever vaccine responses in identical twins.

Source material: PBMCs. These TCRs come from a woman under 30 in good health. The CDR3 runs from the conserved cysteine through the conserved F or W. Fields, in order: D gene, clone size, CDR3 length, V gene, J gene, CDR3 DNA, CDR3 protein. D genes are given only for firm matches. Expanded clones are given a class, and other clones once, few, many or no size at all.

D gene: TRBD2; clone size: NA; CDR3 length: 13; V gene: TRBV20-1; J gene: TRBJ2-3; CDR3 DNA: TGCAGTCCTCGAGCGGGAGGTGCAGATACGCAGTATTTT; CDR3 protein: CSPRAGGADTQYF
D gene: TRBD1; clone size: few; CDR3 length: 15; V gene: TRBV6-1; J gene: TRBJ2-7; CDR3 DNA: TGTGCCAGCTTCCCCGGGACAGGCATGACCTACGAGCAGTACTTC; CDR3 protein: CASFPGTGMTYEQYF
D gene: NA; clone size: few; CDR3 length: 17; V gene: TRBV12-3/TRBV12-4; J gene: TRBJ2-7; CDR3 DNA: TGTGCCAGCAGTTTCGGCAGGGAGCCAATCGGGCCCTACGAGCAGTACTTC; CDR3 protein: CASSFGREPIGPYEQYF
D gene: TRBD2; clone size: few; CDR3 length: 13; V gene: TRBV7-2; J gene: TRBJ2-7; CDR3 DNA: TGTGCCAGCAGGTCGGGGGGCTCCTACGAGCAGTACTTC; CDR3 protein: CASRSGGSYEQYF
D gene: NA; clone size: NA; CDR3 length: 13; V gene: TRBV11-2; J gene: TRBJ2-5; CDR3 DNA: TGTGCCAGCAGCCGCGACGGTAAAGAGACCCAGTACTTC; CDR3 protein: CASSRDGKETQYF
D gene: TRBD2; clone size: many; CDR3 length: 18; V gene: TRBV29-1; J gene: TRBJ2-7; CDR3 DNA: TGCAGCGTTGTTAGGGGTAGCGGGACGTTCCTATTTTCGCACGAGCAGTACTTC; CDR3 protein: CSVVRGSGTFLFSHEQYF
D gene: TRBD1; clone size: few; CDR3 length: 15; V gene: TRBV7-9; J gene: TRBJ2-7; CDR3 DNA: TGTGCCAGCAGCTTAGGGCCGGGACAGAACTACGAGCAGTACTTC; CDR3 protein: CASSLGPGQNYEQYF
D gene: TRBD2; clone size: many; CDR3 length: 16; V gene: TRBV11-1; J gene: TRBJ2-1; CDR3 DNA: TGTGCCAGCAGCCCCCTGCTAGCGGGACAGTACAATGAGCAGTTCTTC; CDR3 protein: CASSPLLAGQYNEQFF
D gene: NA; clone size: few; CDR3 length: 13; V gene: TRBV2; J gene: TRBJ1-5; CDR3 DNA: TGTGCCAGCAGTGAAGGGTTCGGCCAGCCCCAGCATTTT; CDR3 protein: CASSEGFGQPQHF
D gene: TRBD2; clone size: NA; CDR3 length: 15; V gene: TRBV25-1; J gene: TRBJ2-1; CDR3 DNA: TGTGCCAGCAGGAGGGAAGCGGGGGGGCTTGGTGAGCAGTTCTTC; CDR3 protein: CASRREAGGLGEQFF
D gene: NA; clone size: few; CDR3 length: 13; V gene: TRBV7-2; J gene: TRBJ1-1; CDR3 DNA: TGTGCCAGCAGCAAGTTCGGGGGAACTGAAGCTTTCTTT; CDR3 protein: CASSKFGGTEAFF
D gene: TRBD1; clone size: NA; CDR3 length: 17; V gene: TRBV27; J gene: TRBJ2-2; CDR3 DNA: TGTGCCAGCAGTTTTGGGCTCCGGGACAGCTACACCGGGGAGCTGTTTTTT; CDR3 protein: CASSFGLRDSYTGELFF
D gene: TRBD1; clone size: NA; CDR3 length: 13; V gene: TRBV10-2; J gene: TRBJ2-5; CDR3 DNA: TGCGCCAGCAGTACGACAGGGGGTGAGACCCAGTACTTC; CDR3 protein: CASSTTGGETQYF
D gene: TRBD2; clone size: few; CDR3 length: 19; V gene: TRBV5-1; J gene: TRBJ2-3; CDR3 DNA: TGCGCCAGCAGCGTAACCGGGACTAGCGGGGGGCCGAGAGCAGATACGCAGTATTTT; CDR3 protein: CASSVTGTSGGPRADTQYF
D gene: TRBD1; clone size: many; CDR3 length: 14; V gene: TRBV11-2; J gene: TRBJ2-1; CDR3 DNA: TGTGCCAGCACTCGGGACAGGGTAGACGATGAGCAGTTCTTC; CDR3 protein: CASTRDRVDDEQFF
D gene: NA; clone size: few; CDR3 length: 13; V gene: TRBV19; J gene: TRBJ2-3; CDR3 DNA: TGTGCCAGTAGTATTACGGCCACAGATACGCAGTATTTT; CDR3 protein: CASSITATDTQYF
D gene: NA; clone size: NA; CDR3 length: 15; V gene: TRBV20-1; J gene: TRBJ2-1; CDR3 DNA: TGCAGTGCTAGAAAGGGTGCGGGGCTCTACAATGAGCAGTTCTTC; CDR3 protein: CSARKGAGLYNEQFF
D gene: NA; clone size: NA; CDR3 length: 15; V gene: TRBV11-2; J gene: TRBJ2-1; CDR3 DNA: TGTGCCAGCAGGGGGGTTGGGGAAATCTACAATGAGCAGTTCTTC; CDR3 protein: CASRGVGEIYNEQFF
D gene: TRBD2; clone size: many; CDR3 length: 13; V gene: TRBV20-1; J gene: TRBJ2-1; CDR3 DNA: TGCAGTGCTAGAATCCGGGACTATGGTGAGCAGTTCTTC; CDR3 protein: CSARIRDYGEQFF
D gene: TRBD2; clone size: many; CDR3 length: 21; V gene: TRBV11-1; J gene: TRBJ2-5; CDR3 DNA: TGTGCCAGCAGCTTAGTCCCAGACCTAGCGGGACCCAGAATAAAGGAAGAGACCCAGTACTTC; CDR3 protein: CASSLVPDLAGPRIKEETQYF
D gene: TRBD1; clone size: few; CDR3 length: 14; V gene: TRBV29-1; J gene: TRBJ2-7; CDR3 DNA: TGCAGCGTTGGCGGAGGACAGGGTTTGGACGAGCAGTACTTC; CDR3 protein: CSVGGGQGLDEQYF
D gene: TRBD2; clone size: NA; CDR3 length: 19; V gene: TRBV20-1; J gene: TRBJ2-7; CDR3 DNA: TGCAGTGCTAGAGTCGCGCTTGGTAGCGGGAGATGGGGCCGCGGGGAGCAGTACTTC; CDR3 protein: CSARVALGSGRWGRGEQYF
D gene: NA; clone size: many; CDR3 length: 13; V gene: TRBV5-1; J gene: TRBJ2-3; CDR3 DNA: TGCGCCAGCAGCCGACAGAGCACAGATACGCAGTATTTT; CDR3 protein: CASSRQSTDTQYF
D gene: NA; clone size: many; CDR3 length: 13; V gene: TRBV24-1; J gene: TRBJ2-1; CDR3 DNA: TGTGCCACCAGTGAGCTGACTAGCAATGAGCAGTTCTTC; CDR3 protein: CATSELTSNEQFF
D gene: TRBD2; clone size: NA; CDR3 length: 16; V gene: TRBV27; J gene: TRBJ2-1; CDR3 DNA: TGTGCCAGCAGTTCGACTAGCGGGCCACCCGGCAATGAGCAGTTCTTC; CDR3 protein: CASSSTSGPPGNEQFF
D gene: TRBD2; clone size: few; CDR3 length: 16; V gene: TRBV27; J gene: TRBJ2-2; CDR3 DNA: TGTGCCAGCAGTATGACCCCTGCGGGAGTTTCCGGGGAGCTGTTTTTT; CDR3 protein: CASSMTPAGVSGELFF
D gene: NA; clone size: NA; CDR3 length: 14; V gene: TRBV6-2/TRBV6-3; J gene: TRBJ2-7; CDR3 DNA: TGTGCCAGCAGTTACTATGGCAGCTCCTACGAGCAGTACTTC; CDR3 protein: CASSYYGSSYEQYF
D gene: NA; clone size: many; CDR3 length: 15; V gene: TRBV7-2; J gene: TRBJ2-1; CDR3 DNA: TGTGCCAGCGGGGCTGGTTGGGCAAACTACAATGAGCAGTTCTTC; CDR3 protein: CASGAGWANYNEQFF
D gene: NA; clone size: many; CDR3 length: 13; V gene: TRBV18; J gene: TRBJ2-1; CDR3 DNA: TGTGCCAGCAGCCCCTCGGTCTACAATGAGCAGTTCTTC; CDR3 protein: CASSPSVYNEQFF
D gene: NA; clone size: NA; CDR3 length: 12; V gene: TRBV7-2; J gene: TRBJ2-3; CDR3 DNA: TGTGCCAGCAGTTCCGACTACAATACGCGGTATTTT; CDR3 protein: CASSSDYNTRYF
D gene: NA; clone size: many; CDR3 length: 15; V gene: TRBV5-1; J gene: TRBJ2-2; CDR3 DNA: TGCGCCAGCAGCTTGGGTGATTCGGGGGCCGGGGAGCTGTTTTTT; CDR3 protein: CASSLGDSGAGELFF
D gene: NA; clone size: few; CDR3 length: 15; V gene: TRBV20-1; J gene: TRBJ2-7; CDR3 DNA: TGCAGTGCTAGAGATGAGTATGTGGGCTCCTACGAGCAGTACTTC; CDR3 protein: CSARDEYVGSYEQYF
D gene: TRBD2; clone size: NA; CDR3 length: 16; V gene: TRBV7-9; J gene: TRBJ2-7; CDR3 DNA: TGTGCCAGCAGCATTAGCGGGGGGGGCCCCTACTACGAGCAGTACTTC; CDR3 protein: CASSISGGGPYYEQYF
D gene: NA; clone size: NA; CDR3 length: 12; V gene: TRBV28; J gene: TRBJ1-5; CDR3 DNA: TGTGCCAGCAGTTTACTTCACCAGCCCCAGCATTTT; CDR3 protein: CASSLLHQPQHF
D gene: TRBD2; clone size: many; CDR3 length: 15; V gene: TRBV28; J gene: TRBJ2-7; CDR3 DNA: TGTGCCAGCAGTTTATTCTTCCTAGCGGGAGCCGAGCAGTACTTC; CDR3 protein: CASSLFFLAGAEQYF
D gene: NA; clone size: few; CDR3 length: 14; V gene: TRBV20-1; J gene: TRBJ2-7; CDR3 DNA: TGCAGTGCGGAAGATCAGGGGCTACGTCGCGAGCAGTACTTC; CDR3 protein: CSAEDQGLRREQYF
D gene: NA; clone size: NA; CDR3 length: 16; V gene: TRBV4-3; J gene: TRBJ2-1; CDR3 DNA: TGCGCCAGCAGCCAAGATAGGACTTTCCCGGGGAATGAGCAGTTCTTC; CDR3 protein: CASSQDRTFPGNEQFF
D gene: TRBD1; clone size: NA; CDR3 length: 16; V gene: TRBV5-1; J gene: TRBJ2-7; CDR3 DNA: TGCGCCAGCAGCACTGACAGGGGAGTCGGGTTCTACGAGCAGTACTTC; CDR3 protein: CASSTDRGVGFYEQYF
D gene: NA; clone size: many; CDR3 length: 13; V gene: TRBV7-7; J gene: TRBJ2-2; CDR3 DNA: TGTGCTAGCAGCATGGCGGTGGGCGGGGAGCTGTTTTTT; CDR3 protein: CASSMAVGGELFF
D gene: NA; clone size: NA; CDR3 length: 13; V gene: TRBV7-2; J gene: TRBJ2-1; CDR3 DNA: TGTGCCAGCAGCTTATCTAGCTCGAATCAGCAGTTCTTC; CDR3 protein: CASSLSSSNQQFF
D gene: NA; clone size: few; CDR3 length: 14; V gene: TRBV20-1; J gene: TRBJ2-5; CDR3 DNA: TGCAGTGCTAGAAAGGTCGGCGGGATTGAGACCCAGTACTTC; CDR3 protein: CSARKVGGIETQYF
D gene: TRBD2; clone size: few; CDR3 length: 15; V gene: TRBV18; J gene: TRBJ2-5; CDR3 DNA: TGTGCCAGCTCACCACCGCTAGCGGGAAAAGAGACCCAGTACTTC; CDR3 protein: CASSPPLAGKETQYF
D gene: NA; clone size: few; CDR3 length: 14; V gene: TRBV4-1; J gene: TRBJ2-7; CDR3 DNA: TGCGCCAGCAGCCAACCTCTGCGGTCCTACGAGCAGTACTTC; CDR3 protein: CASSQPLRSYEQYF
D gene: NA; clone size: NA; CDR3 length: 14; V gene: TRBV7-9; J gene: TRBJ1-2; CDR3 DNA: TGTGCCAGCAGCTGGGACGCAGGGGCTTATGGCTACACCTTC; CDR3 protein: CASSWDAGAYGYTF
D gene: NA; clone size: few; CDR3 length: 16; V gene: TRBV25-1; J gene: TRBJ2-2; CDR3 DNA: TGTGCCAGCCGCGCGAATCGGGCAGGGGGGACCGGGGAGCTGTTTTTT; CDR3 protein: CASRANRAGGTGELFF
D gene: NA; clone size: many; CDR3 length: 14; V gene: TRBV20-1; J gene: TRBJ2-7; CDR3 DNA: TGCAGTGCTAGAGATATTAGGGGGGAATACGAGCAGTACTTC; CDR3 protein: CSARDIRGEYEQYF
D gene: NA; clone size: few; CDR3 length: 13; V gene: TRBV12-3/TRBV12-4; J gene: TRBJ1-1; CDR3 DNA: TGTGCCAGCAGTCCCGACGTGTACGCTGAAGCTTTCTTT; CDR3 protein: CASSPDVYAEAFF
D gene: TRBD1; clone size: NA; CDR3 length: 13; V gene: TRBV19; J gene: TRBJ2-1; CDR3 DNA: TGTGCCAGTAGAAAAAGACAGGGTTATGAGCAGTTCTTC; CDR3 protein: CASRKRQGYEQFF